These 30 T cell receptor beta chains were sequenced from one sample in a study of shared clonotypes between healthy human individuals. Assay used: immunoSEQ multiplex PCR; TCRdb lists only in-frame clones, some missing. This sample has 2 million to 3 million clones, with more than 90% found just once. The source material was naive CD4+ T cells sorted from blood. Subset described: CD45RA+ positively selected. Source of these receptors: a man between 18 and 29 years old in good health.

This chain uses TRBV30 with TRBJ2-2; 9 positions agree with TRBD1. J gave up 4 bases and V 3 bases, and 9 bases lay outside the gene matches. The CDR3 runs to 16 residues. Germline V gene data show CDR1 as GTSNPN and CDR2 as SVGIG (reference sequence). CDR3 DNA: TGTGCCTGGAGGGCTACAGGGGGCCGAGGCACCGGGGAGCTGTTTTTT. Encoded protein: CAWRATGGRGTGELFF. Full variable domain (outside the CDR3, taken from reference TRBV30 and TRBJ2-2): SQTIHQWPATLVQPVGSPLSLECTVEGTSNPNLYWYRQAAGRGLQLLFYSVGIGQISSEVPQNLSASRPQDRQFILSSKKLLLSDSGFYLCAWRATGGRGTGELFFGEGSRLTVL.

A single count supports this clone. CDR3: CASSLEGTNYGYTF. CDR3 DNA sequence: TGTGCCAGCAGCTTGGAGGGGACTAACTATGGCTACACCTTC. The V and J genes are TRBV5-4 and TRBJ1-2; a weak D match, TRBD1 (5 bases). CDR3 length equals 14 residues. Deletions cut 0 bases from V and 0 bases from J, with 6 bases between. The germline V gene encodes CDR1 SGHNT and CDR2 YYREEE (reference sequence).

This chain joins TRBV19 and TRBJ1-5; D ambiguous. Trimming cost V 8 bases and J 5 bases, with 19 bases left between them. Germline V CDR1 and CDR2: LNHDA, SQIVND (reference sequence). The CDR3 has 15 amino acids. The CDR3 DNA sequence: TGTGCCAGTTCCATCGTCGGCCTTAGGGATCAGCCCCAGCATTTT. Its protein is CASSIVGLRDQPQHF.

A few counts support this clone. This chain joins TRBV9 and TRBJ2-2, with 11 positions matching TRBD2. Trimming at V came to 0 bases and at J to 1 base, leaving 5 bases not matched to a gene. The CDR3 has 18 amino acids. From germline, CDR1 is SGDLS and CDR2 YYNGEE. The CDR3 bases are TGTGCCAGCAGCGTAGCGTTAGCGGGAGGGATGAACACCGGGGAGCTGTTTTTT. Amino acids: CASSVALAGGMNTGELFF.

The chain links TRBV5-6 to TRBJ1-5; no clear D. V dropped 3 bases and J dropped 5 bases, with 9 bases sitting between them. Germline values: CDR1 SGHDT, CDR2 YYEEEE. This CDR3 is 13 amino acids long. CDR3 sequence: CASSSLGDQPQHF. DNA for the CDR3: TGTGCCAGCAGCTCCCTTGGCGATCAGCCCCAGCATTTT.

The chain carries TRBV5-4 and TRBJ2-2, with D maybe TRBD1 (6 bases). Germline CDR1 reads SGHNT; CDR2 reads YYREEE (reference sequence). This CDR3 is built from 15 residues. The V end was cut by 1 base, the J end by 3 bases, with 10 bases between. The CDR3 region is CASSLSQGHTGELFF. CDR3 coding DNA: TGTGCCAGCAGCTTGAGTCAGGGGCACACCGGGGAGCTGTTTTTT.

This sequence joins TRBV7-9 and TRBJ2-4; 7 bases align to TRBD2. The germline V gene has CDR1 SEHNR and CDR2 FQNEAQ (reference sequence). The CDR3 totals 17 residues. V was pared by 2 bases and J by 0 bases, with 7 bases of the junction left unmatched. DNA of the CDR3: TGTGCCAGCAGCTTATATGCTGCGGGGGTAGCCAAAAACATTCAGTACTTC. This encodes CASSLYAAGVAKNIQYF.

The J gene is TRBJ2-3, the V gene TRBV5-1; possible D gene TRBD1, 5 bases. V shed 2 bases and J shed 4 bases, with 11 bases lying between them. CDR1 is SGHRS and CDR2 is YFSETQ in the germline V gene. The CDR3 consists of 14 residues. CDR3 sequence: CASSFFTGPDTQYF. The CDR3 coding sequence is TGCGCCAGCAGCTTTTTTACAGGCCCAGATACGCAGTATTTT.

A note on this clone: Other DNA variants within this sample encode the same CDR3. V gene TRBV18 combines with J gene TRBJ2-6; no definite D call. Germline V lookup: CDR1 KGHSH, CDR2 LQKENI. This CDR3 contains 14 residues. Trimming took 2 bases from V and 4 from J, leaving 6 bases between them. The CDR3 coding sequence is TGTGCCAGCTCACCATCTACGGGGGCCAACGTCCTGACTTTC. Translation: CASSPSTGANVLTF.

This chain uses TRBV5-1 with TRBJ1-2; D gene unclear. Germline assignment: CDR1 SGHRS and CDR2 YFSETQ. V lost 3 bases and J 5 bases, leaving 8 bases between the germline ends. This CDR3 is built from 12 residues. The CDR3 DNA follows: TGCGCCAGCAGCTCAGACACTTATGGCTACACCTTC. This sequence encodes CASSSDTYGYTF.

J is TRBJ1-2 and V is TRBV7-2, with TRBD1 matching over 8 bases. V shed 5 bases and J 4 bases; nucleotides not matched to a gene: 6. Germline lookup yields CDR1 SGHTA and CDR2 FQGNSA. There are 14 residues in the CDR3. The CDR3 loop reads CASSIGQGGYGYTF. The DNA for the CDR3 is TGTGCCAGCAGCATAGGACAGGGAGGCTATGGCTACACCTTC.

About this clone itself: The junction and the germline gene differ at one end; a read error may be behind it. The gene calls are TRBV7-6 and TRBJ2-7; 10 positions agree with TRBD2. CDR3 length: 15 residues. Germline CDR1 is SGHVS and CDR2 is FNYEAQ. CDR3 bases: TGTGCCAGCAGCTTGACCTCGGGACTAGCGCTTCAGTCTACCTTC. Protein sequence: CASSLTSGLALQSTF.

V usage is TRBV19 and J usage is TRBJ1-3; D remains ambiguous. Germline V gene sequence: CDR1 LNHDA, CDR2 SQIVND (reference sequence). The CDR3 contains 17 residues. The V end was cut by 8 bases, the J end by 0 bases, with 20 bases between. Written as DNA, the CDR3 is TGTGCCAGTCCCCCCCATCGCACAGTTTTCTCTGGAAACACCATATATTTT. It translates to CASPPHRTVFSGNTIYF.

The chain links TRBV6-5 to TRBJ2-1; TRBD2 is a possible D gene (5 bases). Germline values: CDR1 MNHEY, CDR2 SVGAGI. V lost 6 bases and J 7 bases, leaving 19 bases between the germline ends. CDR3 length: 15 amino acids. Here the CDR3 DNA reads TGTGCCAGCAGAATCCAAGGTAGCACGGGGAATGAGCAGTTCTTC. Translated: CASRIQGSTGNEQFF.

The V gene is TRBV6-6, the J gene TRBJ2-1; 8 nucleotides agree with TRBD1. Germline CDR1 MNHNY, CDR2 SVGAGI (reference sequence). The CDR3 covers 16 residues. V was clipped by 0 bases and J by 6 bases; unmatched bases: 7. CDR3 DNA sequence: TGTGCCAGCAGTTACTCTAGAGCCACAGGGGGCAATGAGCAGTTCTTC. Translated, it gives CASSYSRATGGNEQFF.

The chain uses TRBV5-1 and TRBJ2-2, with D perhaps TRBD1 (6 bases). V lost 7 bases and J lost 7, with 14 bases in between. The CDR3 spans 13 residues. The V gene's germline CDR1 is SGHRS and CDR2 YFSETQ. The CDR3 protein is CASRDGRGGELFF. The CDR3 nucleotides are TGCGCCAGCCGGGACGGCAGGGGCGGGGAGCTGTTTTTT.

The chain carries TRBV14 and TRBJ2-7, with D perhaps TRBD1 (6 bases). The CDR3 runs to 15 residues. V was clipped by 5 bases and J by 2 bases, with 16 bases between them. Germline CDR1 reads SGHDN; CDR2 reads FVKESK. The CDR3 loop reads CASSSQGGPTYEQYF. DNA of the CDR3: TGTGCCAGCAGCTCCCAAGGGGGACCAACCTACGAGCAGTACTTC.

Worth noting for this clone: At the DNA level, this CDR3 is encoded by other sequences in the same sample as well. The chain's CDR3 is CASSLGGSYNEQFF. The DNA of the CDR3 is TGTGCCAGCTCCCTCGGGGGGTCCTACAATGAGCAGTTCTTC. The V call is TRBV7-3, the J call TRBJ2-1; 7 nucleotides align to TRBD2. Germline CDR1 reads SGHTA; CDR2 reads FQGTGA. Losses at the gene ends were 8 bases for V and 1 base for J; bases not matched to a gene: 5. The CDR3 spans 14 residues.

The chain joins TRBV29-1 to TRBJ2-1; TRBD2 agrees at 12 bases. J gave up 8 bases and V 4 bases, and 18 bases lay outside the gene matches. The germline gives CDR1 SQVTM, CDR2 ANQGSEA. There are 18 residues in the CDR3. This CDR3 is CSVGTLAGGPGLGDEQFF. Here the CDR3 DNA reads TGCAGCGTTGGGACCCTAGCGGGAGGGCCCGGGCTCGGGGATGAGCAGTTCTTC.

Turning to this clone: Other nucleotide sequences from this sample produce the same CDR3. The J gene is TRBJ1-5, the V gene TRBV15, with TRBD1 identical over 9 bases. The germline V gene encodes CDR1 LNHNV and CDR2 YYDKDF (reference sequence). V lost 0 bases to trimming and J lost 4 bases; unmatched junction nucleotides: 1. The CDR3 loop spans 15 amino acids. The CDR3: CATSREGQGNQPQHF. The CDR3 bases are TGTGCCACCAGCAGAGAAGGACAGGGGAATCAGCCCCAGCATTTT.

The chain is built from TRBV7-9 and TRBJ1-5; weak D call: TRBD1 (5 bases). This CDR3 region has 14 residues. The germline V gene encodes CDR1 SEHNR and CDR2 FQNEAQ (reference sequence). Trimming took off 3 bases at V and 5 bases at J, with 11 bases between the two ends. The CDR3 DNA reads TGTGCCAGCAGCTTCCCAGGGTACGATCAGCCCCAGCATTTT. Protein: CASSFPGYDQPQHF.

CDR3 sequence (DNA): TGTGCCAGCAGGAGAGGACAGGGGGCCTCCTACGAGCAGTACTTC. Its translation: CASRRGQGASYEQYF. The chain combines TRBV27 with TRBJ2-7, with 11 bases matching TRBD1. The CDR3 extends over 15 amino acids. CDR1 is MNHEY and CDR2 is SMNVEV in the germline V gene (reference sequence). V shed 6 bases, J shed 0 bases, and the junction held 4 bases outside the gene matches.

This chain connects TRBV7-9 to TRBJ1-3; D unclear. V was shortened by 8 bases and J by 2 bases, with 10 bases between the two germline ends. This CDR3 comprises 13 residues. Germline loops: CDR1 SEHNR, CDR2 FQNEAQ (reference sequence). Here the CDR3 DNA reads TGTGCCAGCGCGGGTTATACTGGAAACACCATATATTTT. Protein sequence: CASAGYTGNTIYF.

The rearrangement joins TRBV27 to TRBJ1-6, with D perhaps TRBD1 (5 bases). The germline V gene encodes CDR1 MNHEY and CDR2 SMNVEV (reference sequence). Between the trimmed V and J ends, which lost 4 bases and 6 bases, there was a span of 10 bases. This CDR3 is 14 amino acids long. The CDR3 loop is CASSYRGSNSPLHF. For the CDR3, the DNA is TGTGCCAGCAGTTATAGGGGTAGTAATTCACCCCTCCACTTT.

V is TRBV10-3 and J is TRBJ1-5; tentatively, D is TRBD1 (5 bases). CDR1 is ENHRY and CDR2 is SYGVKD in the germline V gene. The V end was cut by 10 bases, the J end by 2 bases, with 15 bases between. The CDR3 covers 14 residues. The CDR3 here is CATHGTLGNQPQHF. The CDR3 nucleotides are TGTGCCACCCATGGGACGTTGGGCAATCAGCCCCAGCATTTT.

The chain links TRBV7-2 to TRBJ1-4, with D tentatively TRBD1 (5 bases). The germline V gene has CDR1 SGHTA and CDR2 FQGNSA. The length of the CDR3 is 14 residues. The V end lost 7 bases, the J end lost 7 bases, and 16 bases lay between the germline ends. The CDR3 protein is CASTQGVGLEKLFF. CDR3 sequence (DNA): TGTGCCAGCACCCAGGGAGTAGGGCTTGAAAAACTGTTTTTT.

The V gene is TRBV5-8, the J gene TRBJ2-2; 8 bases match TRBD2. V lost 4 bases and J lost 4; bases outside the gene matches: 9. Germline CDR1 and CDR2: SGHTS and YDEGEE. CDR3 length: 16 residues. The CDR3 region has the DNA TGTGCCAGCAGCCCTCGGGGGGGGATGGGCACCGGGGAGCTGTTTTTT. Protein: CASSPRGGMGTGELFF. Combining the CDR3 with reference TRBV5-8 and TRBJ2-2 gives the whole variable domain EAGVTQSPTHLIKTRGQQATLRCSPISGHTSVYWYQQALGLGLQFLLWYDEGEERNRGNFPPRFSGRQFPNYSSELNVNALELEDSALYLCASSPRGGMGTGELFFGEGSRLTVL.

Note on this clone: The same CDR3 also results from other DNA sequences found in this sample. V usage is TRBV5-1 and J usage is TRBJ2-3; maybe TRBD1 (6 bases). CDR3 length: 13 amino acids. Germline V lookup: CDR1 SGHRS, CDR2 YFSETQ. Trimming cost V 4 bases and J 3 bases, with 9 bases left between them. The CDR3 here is CASSLQGTDTQYF. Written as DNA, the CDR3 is TGCGCCAGCAGCCTGCAGGGGACAGATACGCAGTATTTT. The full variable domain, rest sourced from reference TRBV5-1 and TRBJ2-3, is KAGVTQTPRYLIKTRGQQVTLSCSPISGHRSVSWYQQTPGQGLQFLFEYFSETQRNKGNFPGRFSGRQFSNSRSEMNVSTLELGDSALYLCASSLQGTDTQYFGPGTRLTVL.

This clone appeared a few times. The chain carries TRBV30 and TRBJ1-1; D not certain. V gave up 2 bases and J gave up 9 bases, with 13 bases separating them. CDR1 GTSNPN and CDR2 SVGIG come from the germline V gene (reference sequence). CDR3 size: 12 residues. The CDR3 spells CAWSILTRQAFF. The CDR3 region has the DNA TGTGCCTGGAGTATTTTGACACGCCAAGCTTTCTTT.

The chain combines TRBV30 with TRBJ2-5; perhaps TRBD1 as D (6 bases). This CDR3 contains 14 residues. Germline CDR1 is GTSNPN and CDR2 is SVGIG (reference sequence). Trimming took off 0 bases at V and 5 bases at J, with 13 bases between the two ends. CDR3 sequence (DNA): TGTGCCTGGAGTGTAGGGGGAGTCCGGGAGACCCAGTACTTC. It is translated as CAWSVGGVRETQYF.